The rows below give T cell receptor beta chains drawn from one sample of a study of blood T cell repertoires in COVID-19. Repertoires were generated with immunoSEQ multiplex PCR, while TCRdb's copy carries only in-frame clones and drops some. The sample has approximately 52,000 clones, around 84% seen once; the top ten hold 13%. The sequencing input was peripheral blood. The source of these receptors is a woman older than 75 with acute or convalescent COVID-19. The CDR3 runs from the conserved cysteine through the conserved F or W. D genes are given only for firm matches.

D gene	V gene	J gene	CDR3 DNA	CDR3 protein
TRBD2	TRBV11-3	TRBJ2-1	TGTGCCAGCAGCTTAGGAGTCGGCGGGGGGGCCTTAGAGCAGTTCTTC	CASSLGVGGGALEQFF
-	TRBV9	TRBJ1-6	TGTGCCAGCAGCGCCCCTTATTCACCCCTCCACTTT	CASSAPYSPLHF
-	TRBV6-5	TRBJ1-2	TGTGCCAGCAGCCGGACAGATTATGGGAGCTACACCTTC	CASSRTDYGSYTF
-	TRBV9	TRBJ1-3	TGTGCCAGCAGCGCCTACAAACAGAGAGCCTCTGGAAACACCATATATTTT	CASSAYKQRASGNTIYF
-	TRBV5-6	TRBJ1-2	TGTGCCAGCAGCTGGGCTCAGGGTGGGGGCTACACCTTC	CASSWAQGGGYTF
-	TRBV5-4	TRBJ2-7	TGTGCCAGCAGCTTTCGGGGGGCGTCCGAGCAGTACTTC	CASSFRGASEQYF
TRBD1	TRBV30	TRBJ1-5	TGTGCCTGGAGTGGAGGACAGGGGGGGAATCAGCCCCAGCATTTT	CAWSGGQGGNQPQHF
-	TRBV6-6	TRBJ1-5	TGTGCCAGCACTTCCGTTAGCAATCAGCCCCAGCATTTT	CASTSVSNQPQHF
-	TRBV12-3/TRBV12-4	TRBJ1-2	TGTGCCAGCAGTTTTGCTGGGGCTGGCTACACCTTC	CASSFAGAGYTF
-	TRBV5-1	TRBJ1-6	TGCGCCTCATCCGAGCGGGGGAGGGATAATTCACCCCTCCACTTT	CASSERGRDNSPLHF
-	TRBV11-2	TRBJ2-1	TGTGCCAGCAGCTTTAGCCTAGCCTCAAATGAGCAGTTCTTC	CASSFSLASNEQFF